This T cell receptor beta chain came from a study of regulatory T cells in long-lasting Graves disease. At the level of the study: The study enrolled newly diagnosed Graves' patients on antithyroid drugs under 3 months.

This clonotype was observed at least ten times. Through Arm-PCR of CDR3 regions and iRepertoire HTBI primers, TCR beta libraries were built. TCRdb independently ran MiXCR on the multiplex PCR reads; one entry per CDR3 protein. This table has 200,000 to 250,000 distinct CDR3 sequences, 20% to 25% appearing once. The sample's time point: newly diagnosed GD, antithyroid drugs for less than 3 months. RNA from PBMCs was the source of the TCR library. Patient provenance is recorded as an endocrinology department in Xi'an, China. The CDR3 runs 15 residues. The V end lost 0 bases, the J end lost 2 bases, and 8 bases lay between the germline ends. CDR1 is SGHAT, CDR2 FQNNGV, per germline.

The chain combines TRBV11-2 with TRBJ2-1; no reliable D call. The source is a female donor with Graves disease. The sequenced sample was peripheral blood mononuclear cells (PBMCs), obtained at new diagnosis, from a patient treated with antithyroid drugs. The CDR3: CASSLEARPYNEQFF. CDR3 in DNA: TGTGCCAGCAGCTTAGAAGCACGGCCCTACAATGAGCAGTTCTTC.